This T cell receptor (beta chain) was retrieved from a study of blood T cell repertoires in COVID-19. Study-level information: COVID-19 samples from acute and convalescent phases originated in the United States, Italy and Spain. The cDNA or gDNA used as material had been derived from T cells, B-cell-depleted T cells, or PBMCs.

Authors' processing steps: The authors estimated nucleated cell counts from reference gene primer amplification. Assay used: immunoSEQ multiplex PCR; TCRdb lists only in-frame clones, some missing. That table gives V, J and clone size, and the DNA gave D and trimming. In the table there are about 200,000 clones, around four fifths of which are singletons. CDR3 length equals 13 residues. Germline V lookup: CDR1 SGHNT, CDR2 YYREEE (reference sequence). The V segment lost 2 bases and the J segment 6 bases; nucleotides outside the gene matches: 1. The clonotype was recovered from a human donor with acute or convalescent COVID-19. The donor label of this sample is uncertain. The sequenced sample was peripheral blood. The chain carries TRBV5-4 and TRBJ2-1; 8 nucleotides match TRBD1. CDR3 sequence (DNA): TGTGCCAGCAGCTTAACAGGGGGCAATGAGCAGTTCTTC. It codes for CASSLTGGNEQFF.